These 30 T cell receptor beta chains were all obtained from the same sample, sequenced in a study of PD-1 blockade in classical Hodgkin lymphoma. Each patient relapsed following autologous stem cell transplantation, and prior brentuximab vedotin exposure differed. The table came from immunoSEQ multiplex PCR; TCRdb's copy has only in-frame clones and leaves some out. The top ten hold 6.5% to 7.5% of the sample, which has about 100,000 clones, around nine tenths seen once. Sequences were derived from peripheral blood mononuclear cells (PBMCs), sampled before the second cycle of nivolumab. The receptors here all came from a human donor with classical Hodgkin lymphoma.

The V and J genes are TRBV4-1 and TRBJ2-2; TRBD1 matches at 7 bases. The junction had 9 bases not matched to a gene; V was cut back by 3 bases and J by 5 bases. CDR1 is MGHRA, CDR2 YSYEKL, per germline. This CDR3 is built from 16 residues. CDR3 protein: CASSHLRGQGTGELFF. DNA for the CDR3: TGCGCCAGCAGCCACTTAAGGGGGCAAGGGACCGGGGAGCTGTTTTTT.

The V gene is TRBV15, the J gene TRBJ2-7; possible D gene TRBD2, 7 bases. The germline V gene has CDR1 LNHNV and CDR2 YYDKDF (reference sequence). This CDR3 contains 15 residues. V lost 5 bases and J 4 bases, leaving 18 bases between the germline ends. CDR3 residues: CATSRPGGFRYEQYF. DNA of the CDR3: TGTGCCACCAGCCGGCCGGGGGGCTTTCGATACGAGCAGTACTTC.

The rearrangement uses TRBV6-1 and TRBJ1-1; D ambiguous. The germline V gene encodes CDR1 MNHNS and CDR2 SASEGT. The CDR3 runs 14 residues. The ends were cut back, 9 bases at V and 4 bases at J, with 18 bases in the middle. This CDR3 reads CASNPTFGITEAFF. As DNA, the CDR3 is TGTGCCAGTAACCCCACGTTCGGGATCACTGAAGCTTTCTTT.

This sequence joins TRBV2 and TRBJ2-7; 9 positions match TRBD1. The germline CDR1 and CDR2 sequences are SNHLY and FYNNEI. CDR3 length: 15 residues. The junction had 12 bases not matched to a gene; V was cut back by 8 bases and J by 4 bases. DNA for the CDR3: TGTGCCAGCGGTTTGAGGGGGACAGGGAGTTACGAGCAGTACTTC. It encodes CASGLRGTGSYEQYF.

The chain carries TRBV4-2 and TRBJ2-3, with 14 bases aligning to TRBD2. Germline-derived CDR1 and CDR2 are LGHNA and YNFKEQ. The CDR3 loop spans 15 amino acids. J lost 6 bases, V lost 4 bases, and 3 bases had no gene match. The CDR3 spells CASSLTSGGEDTQYF. Written as DNA, the CDR3 is TGTGCCAGCAGCCTGACTAGCGGGGGGGAGGATACGCAGTATTTT.

CDR3: CASSQDSFYEQFF. CDR3 in DNA: TGCGCCAGCAGCCAAGATTCCTTCTACGAGCAGTTCTTC. The V call is TRBV4-3, the J call TRBJ2-1; D not resolved. Trimming removed 0 bases from V and 10 bases from J, with 10 bases in between. The germline V gene has CDR1 LGHNA and CDR2 YSLEER. The CDR3 spans 13 residues.

The chain employs TRBV19 and TRBJ1-2; 7 positions match TRBD1. Germline CDR1 reads LNHDA; CDR2 reads SQIVND (reference sequence). Germline trimming cut 2 bases from V and 4 bases from J; bases unmatched to any gene: 4. The CDR3 consists of 14 residues. CDR3 amino acids: CASSIRTGTYGYTF. The CDR3 region has the DNA TGTGCCAGTAGTATAAGGACAGGAACCTATGGCTACACCTTC.

V gene TRBV5-1 combines with J gene TRBJ2-1; D is possibly TRBD1 (6 bases). The CDR3 sequence is 16 residues long. Trimming took off 4 bases at V and 6 bases at J, with 20 bases between the two ends. The germline V gene encodes CDR1 SGHRS and CDR2 YFSETQ. This CDR3 reads CASSLQGGGQFNEQFF. Here the CDR3 DNA reads TGCGCCAGCAGCCTCCAGGGTGGGGGCCAGTTCAATGAGCAGTTCTTC. The whole variable domain, remainder taken from reference TRBV5-1 and TRBJ2-1, is KAGVTQTPRYLIKTRGQQVTLSCSPISGHRSVSWYQQTPGQGLQFLFEYFSETQRNKGNFPGRFSGRQFSNSRSEMNVSTLELGDSALYLCASSLQGGGQFNEQFFGPGTRLTVL.

V is TRBV11-3 and J is TRBJ2-1; a possible D gene is TRBD1 (6 bases). CDR3 length equals 16 residues. V was cut by 5 bases and J by 2 bases, with 16 bases left in between. Germline V gene sequence: CDR1 SGHNT, CDR2 YENEEA. CDR3 in DNA: TGTGCCAGCAGCCCCATTGCAGGGGTACCCTACAATGAGCAGTTCTTC. Its protein product is CASSPIAGVPYNEQFF.

The chain couples TRBV6-6 to TRBJ2-7; D is possibly TRBD1 (5 bases). The CDR3 loop spans 15 amino acids. The germline V gene has CDR1 MNHNY and CDR2 SVGAGI (reference sequence). V was pared by 0 bases and J by 1 base, with 10 bases between. The CDR3: CASSYSQALSYEQYF. DNA for the CDR3: TGTGCCAGCAGTTACTCACAGGCTCTATCCTACGAGCAGTACTTC.

The chain links TRBV6-6 to TRBJ2-7; the match to TRBD1 covers 7 bases. Trimming took 0 bases from V and 2 from J; bases not matched to a gene: 1. The CDR3 is 14 amino acids. The V gene's germline CDR1 is MNHNY and CDR2 SVGAGI (reference sequence). Here the CDR3 DNA reads TGTGCCAGCAGTTACTCCCAGGGGGCCTACGAGCAGTACTTC. Translation: CASSYSQGAYEQYF.

This chain links TRBV5-1 with TRBJ1-1; D gene uncertain. V was pared by 1 base and J by 5 bases, with 9 bases between. CDR3 length equals 13 residues. The germline gives CDR1 SGHRS, CDR2 YFSETQ. The CDR3 protein is CASSLTAETEAFF. For the CDR3, the DNA is TGCGCCAGCAGCTTGACGGCAGAAACTGAAGCTTTCTTT.

The CDR3 nucleotides are TGTGCCAGCAGTTACTCAATGGGTGTACCAGATACGCAGTATTTT. It specifies CASSYSMGVPDTQYF. The chain employs TRBV6-5 and TRBJ2-3; D remains unclear. Germline assignment: CDR1 MNHEY and CDR2 SVGAGI. The CDR3 extends over 15 amino acids. V was pared by 0 bases and J by 4 bases, with 11 bases between.

The chain links TRBV5-4 to TRBJ2-7, with 9 positions matching TRBD1. The CDR3 loop spans 14 amino acids. V lost 3 bases, J lost 4 bases, and 5 bases stayed unmatched. The germline V gene encodes CDR1 SGHNT and CDR2 YYREEE (reference sequence). For the CDR3, the DNA is TGTGCCAGCAGCTCCCGGGACAGGGCATACGAGCAGTACTTC. The encoded protein is CASSSRDRAYEQYF.

The chain links TRBV4-2 to TRBJ2-1, with D tentatively TRBD2 (6 bases). Deletions cut 0 bases from V and 9 bases from J, with 18 bases between. From germline, CDR1 is LGHNA and CDR2 YNFKEQ. This CDR3 has 16 amino acids. The CDR3 sequence: CASSQDLRYGGGEQFF. CDR3 coding DNA: TGTGCCAGCAGCCAAGATCTGCGGTACGGGGGAGGTGAGCAGTTCTTC.

The chain employs TRBV7-2 and TRBJ2-5, with a tentative D call TRBD1 (7 bases). The V and J ends lost 3 bases and 4 bases respectively, with 18 bases between them. The CDR3 covers 16 residues. The germline V gene encodes CDR1 SGHTA and CDR2 FQGNSA. CDR3 sequence reads: CASSLFGQGGGETQYF. For the CDR3, the DNA is TGTGCCAGCAGCTTGTTCGGGCAGGGGGGCGGAGAGACCCAGTACTTC.

The chain employs TRBV7-2 and TRBJ2-1; possible D gene TRBD2, 5 bases. Germline lookup yields CDR1 SGHTA and CDR2 FQGNSA. Trimming took 1 base from V and 2 from J, leaving 9 bases between them. The CDR3 extends over 15 amino acids. The CDR3 reads CASSLDAGAYNEQFF. The CDR3 DNA is TGTGCCAGCAGCTTAGATGCCGGGGCCTACAATGAGCAGTTCTTC.

V is TRBV15 and J is TRBJ1-6; possibly TRBD1 for D (6 bases). V was cut by 0 bases and J by 6 bases, with 12 bases left in between. The CDR3 is 16 residues long. CDR1 is LNHNV, CDR2 YYDKDF, per germline (reference sequence). This chain's CDR3 is CATSRDPQGTNSPLHF. In nucleotides, the CDR3 is TGTGCCACCAGCAGAGACCCTCAGGGGACTAATTCACCCCTCCACTTT.

This clone appeared once. The rearrangement links TRBV19 to TRBJ1-2; 8 bases are shared with TRBD1. The trim removed 7 bases at V and 6 bases at J, leaving 10 bases unmatched. The CDR3 loop spans 14 amino acids. The germline V gene has CDR1 LNHDA and CDR2 SQIVND (reference sequence). The CDR3 spells CASIMTGEAHGYTF. For the CDR3, the DNA is TGTGCCAGTATCATGACAGGGGAGGCCCATGGCTACACCTTC.

The chain links TRBV28 to TRBJ1-6; possibly TRBD1 for D (5 bases). Germline assignment: CDR1 MDHEN and CDR2 SYDVKM. CDR3 length: 18 residues. Deletions cut 1 base from V and 0 bases from J, with 13 bases between. In nucleotides, the CDR3 is TGTGCCAGCAGTTTATCGGGGACTTTAAGCTCCTATAATTCACCCCTCCACTTT. Translated, it gives CASSLSGTLSSYNSPLHF.

This chain joins TRBV7-2 and TRBJ2-3; tentative D call: TRBD2 (5 bases). CDR3 length: 11 amino acids. Between the trimmed V and J ends, which lost 2 bases and 8 bases, there was a span of 5 bases. Germline loops: CDR1 SGHTA, CDR2 FQGNSA. The CDR3 sequence is CASSLSGTQYF. CDR3 sequence (DNA): TGTGCCAGCAGCTTAAGCGGTACGCAGTATTTT.

The chain uses TRBV7-9 and TRBJ2-2; 12 bases agree with TRBD2. This CDR3 region has 16 residues. V lost 1 base and J lost 3; bases outside the gene matches: 0. Looked up from germline, CDR1 is SEHNR and CDR2 is FQNEAQ (reference sequence). In DNA, the CDR3 is TGTGCCAGCAGCTTAGGACTAGCGGGGGACACCGGGGAGCTGTTTTTT. Translation gives CASSLGLAGDTGELFF.

The CDR3 region has the DNA TGTGCCAGCAGCCCGCAACCCTCTCTAGGCCAAATTAGCACAGATACGCAGTATTTT. Its translation: CASSPQPSLGQISTDTQYF. V usage is TRBV7-2 and J usage is TRBJ2-3; D uncertain. CDR1 is SGHTA and CDR2 is FQGNSA in the germline V gene. The CDR3 has 19 amino acids. V was trimmed by 5 bases and J by 0 bases, leaving 24 bases between them.

V usage is TRBV7-6 and J usage is TRBJ1-2; D ambiguous. Germline V gene data show CDR1 as SGHVS and CDR2 as FNYEAQ. The CDR3 consists of 12 residues. V was shortened by 3 bases and J by 13 bases, with 15 bases between the two germline ends. CDR3 amino acids: CASSFLTEWSTF. CDR3 bases: TGTGCCAGCAGCTTCTTGACTGAATGGAGCACCTTC.

This chain connects TRBV30 to TRBJ2-1; D gene uncertain. CDR1 is GTSNPN and CDR2 is SVGIG in the germline V gene (reference sequence). V was pared by 2 bases and J by 8 bases, with 13 bases between. This CDR3 has 13 amino acids. CDR3 sequence reads: CAWSLGRSHEQFF. CDR3 coding DNA: TGTGCCTGGAGTTTGGGCAGGTCTCATGAGCAGTTCTTC.

This chain uses TRBV9 with TRBJ2-2, with a weak D call TRBD1 (5 bases). Germline CDR1 is SGDLS and CDR2 is YYNGEE. This CDR3 is 15 amino acids long. Trimming took 0 bases from V and 4 from J, leaving 10 bases between them. The DNA of the CDR3 is TGTGCCAGCAGCGTAGTCGCAGGGATCACCGGGGAGCTGTTTTTT. Protein product: CASSVVAGITGELFF.

This chain uses TRBV7-2 with TRBJ1-1; tentative D call: TRBD1 (5 bases). V lost 6 bases and J lost 4, with 18 bases in between. Germline loops: CDR1 SGHTA, CDR2 FQGNSA. The CDR3 is 15 amino acids. The CDR3 DNA is TGTGCCAGCAGGCCAGGGTCTACCCAAGCCACTGAAGCTTTCTTT. Translated, it gives CASRPGSTQATEAFF.

The rearrangement joins TRBV6-5 to TRBJ1-5; 7 nucleotides match TRBD1. Unmatched junction bases numbered 7, after V lost 6 bases and J lost 2 bases. CDR1 MNHEY and CDR2 SVGAGI come from the germline V gene. The CDR3 is made up of 15 amino acids. DNA of the CDR3: TGTGCCAGCAGCTGGACAGGCGGGGGCAATCAGCCCCAGCATTTT. Translated: CASSWTGGGNQPQHF.

The V gene is TRBV6-6, the J gene TRBJ2-5; TRBD1 is a possible D gene (6 bases). CDR1 is MNHNY, CDR2 SVGAGI, per germline (reference sequence). V was shortened by 1 base and J by 1 base, with 7 bases between the two germline ends. CDR3 length equals 14 residues. CDR3 nucleotides: TGTGCCAGCAGTTACTTACAGGGCCAAGAGACCCAGTACTTC. Encoded protein: CASSYLQGQETQYF.

V gene TRBV7-9 combines with J gene TRBJ2-7; possible D gene TRBD2, 6 bases. This CDR3 is built from 14 residues. The germline V gene has CDR1 SEHNR and CDR2 FQNEAQ (reference sequence). The V end was cut by 5 bases, the J end by 3 bases, with 14 bases between. The DNA of the CDR3 is TGTGCCAGCAGCCCCGGTTTCGGGGGCTACGAGCAGTACTTC. This gives the protein CASSPGFGGYEQYF.